A selection of T cell receptor beta chains follows, all from one sample in a study of blood T cells in healthy people across ages. TCRdb fed the 5' RACE reads into MiXCR, producing one record per CDR3 protein. The sample records 1.5 million to 2 million distinct CDR3 sequences, under 30% being singletons. The source material was blood. These receptors were collected from a woman aged 25 to 39 in good health. Both conserved end residues are part of each CDR3. A D gene is named only where the DNA matches it firmly. For some rows the clone size is stated as once, few or many, or as a class when expanded; others skip it.

CSAMGSQETQYF	TGCAGTGCTATGGGGTCTCAAGAGACCCAGTACTTC	TRBV20-1	TRBJ2-5	.	many
CASSPGDTDTQYF	TGCGCCAGCAGCCCGGGTGACACAGATACGCAGTATTTT	TRBV5-1	TRBJ2-3	.	many
CASSFRTGSTEAFF	TGTGCCAGCAGCTTCCGGACAGGGAGCACTGAAGCTTTCTTT	TRBV7-9	TRBJ1-1	TRBD1	.
CASSLSNRPNTGELFF	TGCGCCAGCAGCCTATCAAACCGCCCGAACACCGGGGAGCTGTTTTTT	TRBV5-1	TRBJ2-2	.	few
CASARSVAGTDTQYF	TGTGCCAGCGCCCGCTCGGTAGCGGGGACAGATACGCAGTATTTT	TRBV11-3	TRBJ2-3	TRBD2	few
CASIVRGLGGYTF	TGTGCCAGCATCGTAAGGGGCCTAGGAGGCTACACCTTC	TRBV7-2	TRBJ1-2	.	few
CAISDEGAANYGYTF	TGTGCCATCAGTGATGAGGGGGCAGCTAACTATGGCTACACCTTC	TRBV10-3	TRBJ1-2	TRBD1	.
CASGFTGAPTDTQYF	TGTGCTAGTGGTTTCACAGGGGCCCCCACAGATACGCAGTATTTT	TRBV12-5	TRBJ2-3	TRBD1	few
CASSYSTDPNSPLHF	TGCGCCAGCAGCTATTCGACAGATCCAAATTCACCCCTCCACTTT	TRBV5-1	TRBJ1-6	.	.
CASSPMWGASGRDTQYF	TGTGCCAGCAGCCCCATGTGGGGGGCTAGCGGTCGAGATACGCAGTATTTT	TRBV3-1	TRBJ2-3	.	.
CASTGTVLSDEQFF	TGTGCCAGCACCGGGACTGTCTTATCAGATGAGCAGTTCTTC	TRBV7-8	TRBJ2-1	.	.
CASSGQDKQPQHF	TGTGCCAGCAGTGGACAGGACAAGCAGCCCCAGCATTTT	TRBV2	TRBJ1-5	.	.
CTSSFEGTVNTEAFF	TGTACCAGCAGTTTCGAGGGGACGGTGAACACTGAAGCTTTCTTT	TRBV12-3/TRBV12-4	TRBJ1-1	.	.
CASSRAVIATGELFF	TGCGCCAGCAGCCGGGCGGTGATTGCTACCGGGGAGCTGTTTTTT	TRBV4-1	TRBJ2-2	.	.
CASSTGLAFYNEQYF	TGTGCCAGCAGCACAGGACTAGCGTTCTACAATGAGCAGTACTTC	TRBV6-2/TRBV6-3	TRBJ2-7	TRBD2	.
CASSLAGSTEQFF	TGTGCCAGCAGTTTAGCGGGGAGCACTGAGCAGTTCTTC	TRBV12-3/TRBV12-4	TRBJ2-1	.	few
CARSGDSTYEQYF	TGTGCCAGAAGTGGGGACAGTACGTACGAGCAGTACTTC	TRBV2	TRBJ2-7	TRBD1	.
CASQGRVNNEQFF	TGCGCCAGCCAAGGGCGGGTTAACAATGAGCAGTTCTTC	TRBV5-1	TRBJ2-1	.	many
CASRPTPGEYNEQFF	TGTGCCAGCAGGCCAACCCCGGGAGAATACAATGAGCAGTTCTTC	TRBV7-2	TRBJ2-1	.	.
CASSPDPSSLQETQYF	TGTGCCAGCAGCCCGGATCCCTCTTCCCTACAAGAGACCCAGTACTTC	TRBV9	TRBJ2-5	.	many
CSASGGAISTDTQYF	TGCAGTGCTAGCGGGGGGGCTATAAGCACAGATACGCAGTATTTT	TRBV20-1	TRBJ2-3	TRBD2	.
CASSFTGAGGNTQYF	TGTGCCAGCAGTTTCACGGGGGCGGGGGGAAACACTCAGTACTTC	TRBV12-3/TRBV12-4	TRBJ2-4	TRBD2	.
CASSYRLAGGTDTQYF	TGTGCCAGCAGCTATCGACTAGCGGGCGGCACAGATACGCAGTATTTT	TRBV11-2	TRBJ2-3	TRBD2	few
CAISASPGTERETQYF	TGTGCCATCAGTGCCTCACCGGGGACAGAAAGAGAGACCCAGTACTTC	TRBV10-3	TRBJ2-5	TRBD1	.
CASSSAGQGYGYTF	TGTGCCAGCAGCTCCGCGGGACAGGGGTATGGCTACACCTTC	TRBV6-2/TRBV6-3	TRBJ1-2	TRBD1	few
CASSPGTQIEQFF	TGTGCCAGCAGTCCCGGGACTCAGATTGAGCAGTTCTTC	TRBV2	TRBJ2-1	.	.
CASSLEGGTGRNEQFF	TGTGCCAGCAGCTTAGAGGGCGGGACAGGGCGCAATGAGCAGTTCTTC	TRBV7-2	TRBJ2-1	TRBD1	.
CASSPAGLVNQPQHF	TGTGCCAGCAGTCCCGCAGGGTTGGTTAATCAGCCCCAGCATTTT	TRBV27	TRBJ1-5	.	.
CASVAPTTDTQYF	TGTGCCAGCGTGGCGCCCACCACAGATACGCAGTATTTT	TRBV6-2/TRBV6-3	TRBJ2-3	.	.
CASSYSGGGRSTGELFF	TGTGCCAGCAGTTACTCGGGGGGAGGAAGAAGCACCGGGGAGCTGTTTTTT	TRBV6-5	TRBJ2-2	.	.
CASSLGGTGGPPLHF	TGTGCCAGCAGCTTAGGGGGGACAGGGGGCCCACCCCTCCACTTT	TRBV11-2	TRBJ1-6	TRBD1	.
CASSTGRRGGDIQYF	TGCGCCAGCAGCACCGGGAGGAGGGGGGGAGACATTCAGTACTTC	TRBV5-1	TRBJ2-4	.	many
CSAKGPSGGPNTQYF	TGCAGCGCTAAGGGCCCCTCGGGAGGGCCAAATACGCAGTATTTT	TRBV29-1	TRBJ2-3	TRBD2	.
CACTISGTYNEQFF	TGTGCCTGCACCATTAGCGGGACCTACAATGAGCAGTTCTTC	TRBV6-2/TRBV6-3	TRBJ2-1	TRBD2	.
CSVAGTSGRYGDTQYF	TGCAGCGTGGCCGGGACTAGCGGGAGGTATGGAGATACGCAGTATTTT	TRBV29-1	TRBJ2-3	TRBD2	.
CASGRTEYNSPLHF	TGTGCCAGCGGTAGGACGGAGTATAATTCACCCCTCCACTTT	TRBV6-2/TRBV6-3	TRBJ1-6	.	.
CASSRSGQGRGPQHF	TGTGCCAGCAGTCGCTCGGGACAGGGGAGAGGGCCCCAGCATTTT	TRBV12-3/TRBV12-4	TRBJ1-5	TRBD1	few
CASSAQGGEGYEQYF	TGTGCCAGCAGCGCCCAGGGGGGTGAGGGCTACGAGCAGTACTTC	TRBV9	TRBJ2-7	.	.
CGVEDLAGAQYF	TGCGGCGTTGAAGATCTAGCGGGAGCGCAGTATTTT	TRBV29-1	TRBJ2-3	TRBD2	.
CASSQDHRTGDNEQFF	TGCGCCAGCAGCCAAGACCACCGTACTGGGGACAATGAGCAGTTCTTC	TRBV4-3	TRBJ2-1	.	many
CASSFQTLASTIYF	TGTGCCAGCAGTTTTCAGACCTTAGCAAGCACCATATATTTT	TRBV12-3/TRBV12-4	TRBJ1-3	.	once
CSARDDPQRGGGNEQFF	TGCAGTGCTAGAGATGACCCTCAGCGGGGGGGCGGAAATGAGCAGTTCTTC	TRBV20-1	TRBJ2-1	TRBD2	few
CAWGGGHPQFF	TGTGCCTGGGGCGGGGGGCACCCGCAGTTCTTC	TRBV30	TRBJ2-1	TRBD2	.
CASSSRGLAVHNEQFF	TGTGCCAGCAGCTCCAGGGGACTAGCGGTCCACAATGAGCAGTTCTTC	TRBV7-2	TRBJ2-1	TRBD2	.
CASSQDLLLTYEQYF	TGCGCCAGCAGCCAAGATCTCCTCCTAACCTACGAGCAGTACTTC	TRBV4-3	TRBJ2-7	.	many
CASSLDQVNYGYTF	TGTGCCAGCAGCTTAGACCAGGTCAACTATGGCTACACCTTC	TRBV7-2	TRBJ1-2	.	few
CSARAVGTEAFF	TGCAGTGCTAGAGCAGTCGGCACTGAAGCTTTCTTT	TRBV20-1	TRBJ1-1	.	.
CASRYGATRETQYF	TGTGCCAGCAGGTATGGAGCTACGCGAGAGACCCAGTACTTC	TRBV6-5	TRBJ2-5	.	few
CARFGGLAGSEQYF	TGTGCCAGATTCGGGGGACTAGCGGGCTCTGAGCAGTACTTC	TRBV14	TRBJ2-7	TRBD2	.
CASSYDRGRDYTF	TGTGCCAGCAGTTACGACAGGGGGAGAGACTACACCTTC	TRBV27	TRBJ1-2	TRBD1	.
CASSLDGRWGAGYGYTF	TGTGCCAGCAGCTTAGATGGCAGGTGGGGTGCTGGCTATGGCTACACCTTC	TRBV11-2	TRBJ1-2	.	.
CATSRDHGSGANVLTF	TGTGCCACCAGCAGAGATCACGGATCTGGGGCCAACGTCCTGACTTTC	TRBV15	TRBJ2-6	.	many
CASSPLVRGNGYTF	TGTGCCAGCAGCCCGTTAGTTCGAGGGAATGGCTACACCTTC	TRBV11-2	TRBJ1-2	.	.
CASGLAGQGAQPQHF	TGTGCTAGTGGTTTGGCAGGACAGGGTGCTCAGCCCCAGCATTTT	TRBV12-5	TRBJ1-5	TRBD1	.
CSARDRRQGYSNQPQHF	TGCAGTGCTAGAGATCGTAGACAGGGTTATAGCAATCAGCCCCAGCATTTT	TRBV20-1	TRBJ1-5	TRBD1	.
CAISERDYEQYF	TGTGCCATCAGTGAGCGGGACTACGAGCAGTACTTC	TRBV10-3	TRBJ2-7	.	many
CSAPAFTDTQYF	TGCAGTGCCCCGGCGTTCACAGATACGCAGTATTTT	TRBV20-1	TRBJ2-3	.	.